The 28 T cell receptor beta chains reported below all come from one sample, sequenced in a study of cytomegalovirus exposure and HLA in healthy donors. This PCR relied on a set of 60 Vbeta primers and 13 Jbeta primers. TCRdb's table, derived via immunoSEQ multiplex PCR, lists solely in-frame clones and lacks some. The sample has 200,000 to 250,000 clones, roughly 91% seen once; the top ten hold roughly 0.99%. Sequencing used PBMCs. The receptors here all came from a woman under 30 in good health and CMV-seronegative.

This clone was recorded a few times. The chain joins TRBV4-1 to TRBJ2-7, with a possible D match to TRBD1 (5 bases). The CDR3 runs to 14 residues. Per the germline V gene, CDR1 is MGHRA and CDR2 is YSYEKL. Trimming removed 0 bases from V and 3 bases from J, with 9 bases in between. CDR3 coding DNA: TGCGCCAGCAGCCAAGATTTACAGGACTACGAGCAGTACTTC. Amino acids: CASSQDLQDYEQYF.

In this sample, this clone turned up a few times. The J gene is TRBJ2-7, the V gene TRBV6-5, with TRBD2 matching over 8 bases. The CDR3 totals 15 residues. V shed 1 base and J 1 base; nucleotides not matched to a gene: 3. Germline CDR1 and CDR2: MNHEY and SVGAGI. CDR3 region: CASSYYSGTSYEQYF. As DNA, the CDR3 is TGTGCCAGCAGTTACTATAGCGGGACATCCTACGAGCAGTACTTC.

The chain links TRBV2 to TRBJ2-3; 7 bases are shared with TRBD2. CDR3 length: 15 amino acids. Germline CDR1 SNHLY, CDR2 FYNNEI. V dropped 6 bases and J dropped 3; count of bases not matched to a gene: 9. CDR3 amino acids: CASSGDYLGTDTQYF. CDR3 sequence (DNA): TGTGCCAGCAGCGGGGACTACCTTGGGACAGATACGCAGTATTTT.

The chain recombines TRBV18 with TRBJ2-7, with TRBD2 as a possible D gene (6 bases). This CDR3 spans 13 amino acids. Trimming pared 1 base from V and 6 bases from J, leaving 10 bases between. Germline CDR1 KGHSH, CDR2 LQKENI. The CDR3 sequence: CASSPQGGFEQYF. Here the CDR3 DNA reads TGTGCCAGCTCACCACAAGGAGGGTTCGAGCAGTACTTC.

J is TRBJ1-1 and V is TRBV30, with D tentatively TRBD1 (5 bases). V was pared by 4 bases and J by 0 bases, with 15 bases between. Germline CDR1 GTSNPN, CDR2 SVGIG (reference sequence). This CDR3 region has 15 residues. The CDR3 loop reads CAWTKNKGMNTEAFF. The CDR3 coding sequence is TGTGCCTGGACTAAAAACAAGGGGATGAACACTGAAGCTTTCTTT. The full variable domain, its missing parts supplied by reference TRBV30 and TRBJ1-1, is SQTIHQWPATLVQPVGSPLSLECTVEGTSNPNLYWYRQAAGRGLQLLFYSVGIGQISSEVPQNLSASRPQDRQFILSSKKLLLSDSGFYLCAWTKNKGMNTEAFFGQGTRLTVV.

This sequence joins TRBV6-5 and TRBJ2-7, with a possible D match to TRBD2 (5 bases). Germline values: CDR1 MNHEY, CDR2 SVGAGI. The CDR3 is 14 amino acids. The ends were cut back, 5 bases at V and 7 bases at J, with 18 bases in the middle. CDR3 sequence (DNA): TGTGCCAGCAGTCCGGCTTCGAGGGTAGGAGAGCAGTACTTC. Its protein is CASSPASRVGEQYF.

The chain carries TRBV14 and TRBJ2-7; TRBD2 might be the D (5 bases). V was trimmed by 4 bases and J by 5 bases, leaving 21 bases between them. Germline CDR1 SGHDN, CDR2 FVKESK. The CDR3 runs 16 residues. CDR3 residues: CASSLRGGGLLDEQYF. The CDR3 coding sequence is TGTGCCAGCAGCCTTAGAGGTGGCGGGTTACTCGACGAGCAGTACTTC.

V and J are TRBV7-2 and TRBJ2-5; the D is unclear. V was clipped by 5 bases and J by 4 bases, with 8 bases between them. CDR1 and CDR2 from the germline V gene are SGHTA and FQGNSA. CDR3 length: 12 residues. CDR3 protein: CASSGRAETQYF. Here the CDR3 DNA reads TGTGCCAGCAGCGGGCGAGCAGAGACCCAGTACTTC.

This clone was found once. V gene TRBV4-2 combines with J gene TRBJ2-1, with 8 nucleotides matching TRBD2. The CDR3 runs to 17 residues. V dropped 5 bases and J dropped 6; count of bases not matched to a gene: 15. Germline V CDR1 and CDR2: LGHNA, YNFKEQ. The CDR3 protein is CASSSPVGREVGNEQFF. CDR3 nucleotides: TGTGCCAGCAGCTCCCCGGTGGGGCGGGAGGTTGGCAATGAGCAGTTCTTC.

V gene TRBV5-8 combines with J gene TRBJ2-1, with D tentatively TRBD2 (6 bases). The ends were cut back, 0 bases at V and 4 bases at J, with 23 bases in the middle. Germline values: CDR1 SGHTS, CDR2 YDEGEE. This CDR3 region has 19 residues. CDR3 residues: CASSLAGKVAGYSYNEQFF. CDR3 nucleotides: TGTGCCAGCAGCTTGGCAGGAAAAGTGGCGGGGTACTCATACAATGAGCAGTTCTTC.

This chain links TRBV19 with TRBJ1-2, with 8 bases identical to TRBD1. This CDR3 is built from 16 residues. Unmatched junction bases numbered 16, after V lost 5 bases and J lost 8 bases. The V gene's germline CDR1 is LNHDA and CDR2 SQIVND (reference sequence). DNA of the CDR3: TGTGCCAGTAGTCTTACCATAGACAGGGGCCCGGACGGCTACACCTTC. It encodes CASSLTIDRGPDGYTF.

The chain carries TRBV11-2 and TRBJ2-2; perhaps TRBD1 as D (5 bases). Germline V lookup: CDR1 SGHAT, CDR2 FQNNGV. Trimming stripped 3 bases from V and 4 bases from J, with 12 bases between. This CDR3 has 15 amino acids. The CDR3 sequence: CASSFLVGATGELFF. CDR3 coding DNA: TGTGCCAGCAGCTTTTTAGTTGGGGCCACCGGGGAGCTGTTTTTT.

This rearrangement joins TRBV5-6 to TRBJ1-2, with D possibly matching TRBD1 (6 bases). Germline CDR1 reads SGHDT; CDR2 reads YYEEEE. The CDR3 runs 14 residues. The V end lost 4 bases, the J end lost 4 bases, and 14 bases lay between the germline ends. The CDR3: CASSGDGGAYGYTF. The CDR3 bases are TGTGCCAGCAGCGGGGATGGGGGGGCCTATGGCTACACCTTC.

The J gene is TRBJ1-1, the V gene TRBV7-8, with D unresolved. CDR3 length: 16 amino acids. Trimming cost V 5 bases and J 6 bases, with 22 bases left between them. The germline V gene has CDR1 SGHVS and CDR2 FQNEAQ. The CDR3 DNA follows: TGTGCCAGCAGCCTAAACAGCGGGAGGAGTGTTGCTGAAGCTTTCTTT. It encodes CASSLNSGRSVAEAFF.

The chain recombines TRBV5-1 with TRBJ2-5, with D perhaps matching TRBD1 (6 bases). CDR3 length: 13 amino acids. Germline V gene lookup returns CDR1 SGHRS and CDR2 YFSETQ. V was clipped by 2 bases and J by 1 base, with 6 bases between them. DNA of the CDR3: TGCGCCAGCAGCTTCAGGGGCCAAGAGACCCAGTACTTC. Encoded protein: CASSFRGQETQYF. The full variable domain, with the rest looked up from reference TRBV5-1 and TRBJ2-5, is KAGVTQTPRYLIKTRGQQVTLSCSPISGHRSVSWYQQTPGQGLQFLFEYFSETQRNKGNFPGRFSGRQFSNSRSEMNVSTLELGDSALYLCASSFRGQETQYFGPGTRLLVL.

The rearrangement uses TRBV7-9 and TRBJ1-3, with TRBD1 identical over 7 bases. CDR1 and CDR2 (germline): SEHNR, FQNEAQ (reference sequence). The CDR3 has 13 residues. V lost 1 base, J lost 8 bases, and 2 bases stayed unmatched. Written as DNA, the CDR3 is TGTGCCAGCAGCTTAGGACAGGGTGACACCATATATTTT. The encoded protein is CASSLGQGDTIYF.

The CDR3 loop is CASRMAGTGAYEQYF. The CDR3 nucleotides are TGTGCCAGCAGAATGGCCGGGACAGGAGCTTACGAGCAGTACTTC. V gene TRBV7-2 combines with J gene TRBJ2-7, with 8 bases fitting TRBD1. Trimming took 6 bases from V and 4 from J; bases not matched to a gene: 11. The CDR3 has 15 amino acids. Germline-derived CDR1 and CDR2 are SGHTA and FQGNSA. The entire variable domain, with the rest obtained from reference TRBV7-2 and TRBJ2-7, is as follows: GAGVSQSPSNKVTEKGKDVELRCDPISGHTALYWYRQSLGQGLEFLIYFQGNSAPDKSGLPSDRFSAERTGGSVSTLTIQRTQQEDSAVYLCASRMAGTGAYEQYFGPGTRLTVT.

The chain joins TRBV23-1 to TRBJ2-7; D not resolved. TRBV23-1 falls under the ORF class, with uncertain function. V gave up 3 bases and J gave up 5 bases, with 5 bases separating them. The CDR3 has 11 residues. CDR3 DNA: TGCGCCAGCAGTCAGAGAAACGAGCAGTACTTC. Protein: CASSQRNEQYF.

The chain links TRBV4-1 to TRBJ2-2; TRBD1 might be the D (6 bases). The CDR3 contains 16 residues. V was pared by 1 base and J by 6 bases, with 15 bases between. Germline CDR1 is MGHRA and CDR2 is YSYEKL. The CDR3 is CASSQGQGKVSGELFF. In nucleotides, the CDR3 is TGCGCCAGCAGCCAAGGGCAGGGGAAGGTGTCCGGGGAGCTGTTTTTT.

This clone was found once. The chain uses TRBV5-1 and TRBJ2-1; 11 nucleotides agree with TRBD2. This CDR3 spans 16 amino acids. CDR1 is SGHRS and CDR2 is YFSETQ in the germline V gene. J lost 8 bases, V lost 4 bases, and 11 bases had no gene match. CDR3 sequence: CASSPSLAGGIYEQFF. CDR3 sequence (DNA): TGCGCCAGCAGCCCTTCTCTAGCGGGGGGAATTTATGAGCAGTTCTTC.

The chain employs TRBV11-3 and TRBJ2-3; 10 bases map to TRBD2. The V gene's germline CDR1 is SGHNT and CDR2 YENEEA. V dropped 3 bases and J dropped 4; count of bases not matched to a gene: 1. This CDR3 region has 14 residues. The CDR3 nucleotides read TGTGCCAGCAGCTTCGGGACTAGCGCAGATACGCAGTATTTT. This encodes CASSFGTSADTQYF.

The rearrangement uses TRBV2 and TRBJ1-1, with D hard to call. The CDR3 is made up of 14 amino acids. Trimming removed 7 bases at V and 1 base at J, with 13 bases between. Germline values: CDR1 SNHLY, CDR2 FYNNEI. The CDR3 nucleotides read TGTGCCAGCATATATCACGCGGGGAACACTGAAGCTTTCTTT. Translated, it gives CASIYHAGNTEAFF.

The chain is built from TRBV21-1 and TRBJ2-1; TRBD2 is taken as the D call from the table, unchecked against the DNA. TRBV21-1 is noted as a pseudogene. This CDR3 is 13 amino acids long. The CDR3 DNA reads TGTGCCAGCAGCAAAGAGCCCTACAATGAGCAGTTCTTC. Its translation is CASSKEPYNEQFF.

This sequence joins TRBV5-1 and TRBJ1-1; 9 nucleotides agree with TRBD1. Germline trimming cut 2 bases from V and 5 bases from J; bases unmatched to any gene: 10. The CDR3 covers 16 residues. The V gene's germline CDR1 is SGHRS and CDR2 YFSETQ. The CDR3 bases are TGCGCCAGCAGCTTTTCGTGGACAGGGGAATGGACTGAAGCTTTCTTT. Translated, it gives CASSFSWTGEWTEAFF.

This clone occurred once. CDR3 bases: TGCGCCAGCAGCGGACCGGGGACAGGAGGGTTTACGGAGGAGCAGTACTTC. As protein: CASSGPGTGGFTEEQYF. This rearrangement joins TRBV5-1 to TRBJ2-7; the match to TRBD1 covers 8 bases. CDR1 is SGHRS and CDR2 is YFSETQ in the germline V gene. The V segment lost 4 bases and the J segment 7 bases; nucleotides outside the gene matches: 19. The CDR3 is 17 amino acids.

This chain connects TRBV2 to TRBJ2-7; tentative D call: TRBD1 (6 bases). The germline V gene encodes CDR1 SNHLY and CDR2 FYNNEI. Trimming took off 6 bases at V and 4 bases at J, with 19 bases between the two ends. The CDR3 sequence is 15 residues long. For the CDR3, the DNA is TGTGCCAGCAGAAATCCAGGGGATAGGGCTTACGAGCAGTACTTC. This encodes CASRNPGDRAYEQYF.

V is TRBV18 and J is TRBJ1-2; D unclear. This CDR3 is 15 amino acids long. V dropped 0 bases and J dropped 4 bases, with 12 bases sitting between them. Germline V CDR1 and CDR2: KGHSH, LQKENI. The CDR3 DNA reads TGTGCCAGCTCACCACCGGGGTGGGAGGGCTATGGCTACACCTTC. Translated: CASSPPGWEGYGYTF.

The chain recombines TRBV9 with TRBJ1-1, with D possibly TRBD1 on 6 matching bases. Germline V gene lookup returns CDR1 SGDLS and CDR2 YYNGEE. The CDR3 is 15 amino acids. The V and J ends lost 2 bases and 6 bases respectively, with 17 bases between them. The DNA of the CDR3 is TGTGCCAGCAGCGTGAAGCAGGGGTTGGGCGCTGAAGCTTTCTTT. The encoded protein is CASSVKQGLGAEAFF. The entire variable domain, with the rest obtained from reference TRBV9 and TRBJ1-1, is as follows: DSGVTQTPKHLITATGQRVTLRCSPRSGDLSVYWYQQSLDQGLQFLIQYYNGEERAKGNILERFSAQQFPDLHSELNLSSLELGDSALYFCASSVKQGLGAEAFFGQGTRLTVV.